What follows is one T cell receptor (beta chain) and its context. Participants were aged about 18 to 100 years, lived in roughly 23 US areas, and enrolled virtually. CDR3 size: 13 residues. With V trimmed by 5 bases and J by 4 bases, 4 bases remained unmatched. Per germline, CDR1 SQVTM and CDR2 ANQGSEA. Authors' data handling: Reference gene primer amplification in the assay estimated nucleated cell counts. TCRdb's table, derived via immunoSEQ multiplex PCR, lists solely in-frame clones and lacks some. V, J and clone size were drawn from that table, and D and trimming were deduced from the DNA. The table lists hundreds of thousands of clones, more than 80% of them singletons. These data are taken from a study of blood T cell repertoires in COVID-19. Background on the study: Samples of COVID-19 (acute and convalescent) were obtained from the United States, Italy and Spain.

The genes are TRBV29-1 and TRBJ2-2; TRBD2 agrees at 7 bases. This clonotype was obtained from a man aged 25 to 40 who had recovered from COVID-19. The sample taken for sequencing was PBMCs or T cells enriched from blood (not recorded which). The CDR3 DNA is TGCAGCGTTCGAACTAGCGTCACCGGGGAGCTGTTTTTT. As protein: CSVRTSVTGELFF.